The 21 T cell receptor beta chains in this list originate from one sample, sequenced in a study of cytomegalovirus exposure and HLA in healthy donors. The PCR made use of 60 Vbeta and 13 Jbeta primers. Profiling relied on immunoSEQ multiplex PCR, and the TCRdb table lists in-frame clones only, not all of them. The table includes fewer than 200,000 clones, 65% to 85% detected once. Input material: PBMCs. These receptors were obtained from a woman younger than 35 in good health and CMV-seronegative.

This clone was counted a single time. This sequence joins TRBV18 and TRBJ2-7; D might be TRBD2 (6 bases). This CDR3 has 14 residues. Germline CDR1 and CDR2: KGHSH and LQKENI. V lost 6 bases and J 6 bases, leaving 18 bases between the germline ends. The CDR3 DNA reads as TGTGCCAGCTCCCCTACGGGGGATCTAGGCGAGCAGTACTTC. Translated, it gives CASSPTGDLGEQYF.

The chain uses TRBV6-6 and TRBJ1-5, with D perhaps TRBD1 (6 bases). Germline CDR1 is MNHNY and CDR2 is SVGAGI (reference sequence). The CDR3 totals 15 residues. V dropped 7 bases and J dropped 4 bases, with 17 bases sitting between them. The CDR3 nucleotides are TGTGCCAGCAATCAAAATACAGGGCAGAATCAGCCCCAGCATTTT. This codes for CASNQNTGQNQPQHF.

This chain connects TRBV5-1 to TRBJ1-1, with a possible D match to TRBD1 (5 bases). This CDR3 has 15 residues. V shed 0 bases and J shed 4 bases, with 13 bases lying between them. CDR1 SGHRS and CDR2 YFSETQ come from the germline V gene. CDR3 sequence (DNA): TGCGCCAGCAGCTTGGATTCAGGGATAGGCACTGAAGCTTTCTTT. It translates to CASSLDSGIGTEAFF.

DNA for the CDR3: TGTGCCAGCAGTCCAGCAGGACTAGCGGGAGGGACCAGCTACAATGAGCAGTTCTTC. Translating it yields CASSPAGLAGGTSYNEQFF. The V gene is TRBV7-8, the J gene TRBJ2-1; 15 bases are a match to TRBD2. CDR3 length equals 19 residues. V gave up 6 bases and J gave up 3 bases; unmatched junction bases: 12. Germline CDR1 SGHVS, CDR2 FQNEAQ.

This rearrangement joins TRBV19 to TRBJ1-1; D gene ambiguous. Germline CDR1 is LNHDA and CDR2 is SQIVND (reference sequence). Trimming removed 9 bases at V and 1 base at J, with 15 bases between. This CDR3 spans 14 amino acids. CDR3 nucleotide sequence: TGTGCCAGAGCTAGGTCAACTGAGAACACTGAAGCTTTCTTT. It is translated as CARARSTENTEAFF. Variable domain in full (rest from reference TRBV19 and TRBJ1-1): DGGITQSPKYLFRKEGQNVTLSCEQNLNHDAMYWYRQDPGQGLRLIYYSQIVNDFQKGDIAEGYSVSREKKESFPLTVTSAQKNPTAFYLCARARSTENTEAFFGQGTRLTVV.

This chain joins TRBV5-1 and TRBJ1-1; 9 nucleotides match TRBD1. Germline CDR1 SGHRS, CDR2 YFSETQ. This CDR3 spans 16 amino acids. Losses at the gene ends were 4 bases for V and 4 bases for J; bases not matched to a gene: 11. The CDR3 sequence: CASSANPGTGSTEAFF. CDR3 in DNA: TGCGCCAGCAGCGCCAACCCCGGGACAGGGAGCACTGAAGCTTTCTTT. Together with reference TRBV5-1 and TRBJ1-1, the CDR3 gives the full variable domain: KAGVTQTPRYLIKTRGQQVTLSCSPISGHRSVSWYQQTPGQGLQFLFEYFSETQRNKGNFPGRFSGRQFSNSRSEMNVSTLELGDSALYLCASSANPGTGSTEAFFGQGTRLTVV.

The genes are TRBV27 and TRBJ2-6, with a weak D call TRBD1 (6 bases). V lost 3 bases and J lost 2, with 8 bases in between. CDR1 is MNHEY and CDR2 is SMNVEV in the germline V gene (reference sequence). This CDR3 contains 15 residues. The CDR3 here is CASSLSGAGANVLTF. CDR3 coding DNA: TGTGCCAGCAGTTTGTCAGGGGCTGGGGCCAACGTCCTGACTTTC.

This clone was seen a single time. The chain carries TRBV28 and TRBJ1-2; D ambiguous. Trimming removed 5 bases at V and 4 bases at J, with 5 bases between. The CDR3 runs 11 residues. The germline gives CDR1 MDHEN, CDR2 SYDVKM. In DNA form, the CDR3 reads TGTGCCAGCAGTCGGGGCTATGGCTACACCTTC. It yields the protein CASSRGYGYTF.

The chain carries TRBV5-6 and TRBJ2-2; 10 bases line up with TRBD1. The germline gives CDR1 SGHDT, CDR2 YYEEEE. The CDR3 covers 16 residues. The trim removed 4 bases at V and 4 bases at J, leaving 7 bases unmatched. CDR3 loop: CASSDDRGRFTGELFF. For the CDR3, the DNA is TGTGCCAGCAGCGACGACAGGGGGCGGTTCACCGGGGAGCTGTTTTTT. Using reference TRBV5-6 and TRBJ2-2 for the parts outside the CDR3, the full variable domain is DAGVTQSPTHLIKTRGQQVTLRCSPKSGHDTVSWYQQALGQGPQFIFQYYEEEERQRGNFPDRFSGHQFPNYSSELNVNALLLGDSALYLCASSDDRGRFTGELFFGEGSRLTVL.

In its sample, this clone was seen once. The gene calls are TRBV4-2 and TRBJ2-3, with TRBD2 matching over 10 bases. Germline CDR1 LGHNA, CDR2 YNFKEQ. The CDR3 has 12 amino acids. With V trimmed by 8 bases and J by 12 bases, 8 bases remained unmatched. As DNA, the CDR3 is TGTGCCAGCGGGAGGACTAGCGGTGACCAGTATTTT. Its protein is CASGRTSGDQYF.

This rearrangement joins TRBV11-3 to TRBJ1-4, with a possible D match to TRBD1 (5 bases). V was pared by 5 bases and J by 7 bases, with 20 bases between. The CDR3 is 16 amino acids. The germline V gene has CDR1 SGHNT and CDR2 YENEEA. The CDR3 spells CASSRGGGVASEKLFF. CDR3 coding DNA: TGTGCCAGCAGCCGGGGGGGAGGAGTTGCCTCTGAAAAACTGTTTTTT.

This clone was observed a handful of times. The chain uses TRBV2 and TRBJ2-1, with 7 bases aligning to TRBD1. Germline CDR1 reads SNHLY; CDR2 reads FYNNEI. The V and J ends lost 7 bases and 4 bases, in that order; junction bases with no gene match: 10. The CDR3 contains 15 residues. The CDR3 spells CASKELGQTYNEQFF. CDR3 nucleotide sequence: TGTGCCAGCAAGGAGCTGGGACAGACTTACAATGAGCAGTTCTTC.

The chain joins TRBV5-6 to TRBJ2-7; 8 positions match TRBD2. The CDR3 covers 12 residues. Unmatched junction bases numbered 2, after V lost 2 bases and J lost 7 bases. CDR1 and CDR2 (germline): SGHDT, YYEEEE. CDR3 amino acids: CASSLTGGEQYF. The CDR3 DNA reads as TGTGCCAGCAGCTTAACGGGGGGGGAGCAGTACTTC.

This sequence joins TRBV5-1 and TRBJ2-2, with TRBD2 identical over 7 bases. CDR1 is SGHRS, CDR2 YFSETQ, per germline. Unmatched junction bases numbered 5, after V lost 2 bases and J lost 7 bases. This CDR3 is built from 14 residues. CDR3 in amino acids: CASSFASGIGELFF. In DNA, the CDR3 is TGCGCCAGCAGCTTTGCTAGCGGCATCGGGGAGCTGTTTTTT.

The rearrangement joins TRBV6-1 to TRBJ1-1; D unresolved. The CDR3 is made up of 14 amino acids. V lost 8 bases and J 1 base, leaving 14 bases between the germline ends. The germline V gene encodes CDR1 MNHNS and CDR2 SASEGT. The CDR3 nucleotides are TGTGCCAGCGGCGGGATGGGCGGGAACACTGAAGCTTTCTTT. This encodes CASGGMGGNTEAFF.

The V and J genes are TRBV5-4 and TRBJ2-1; 9 nucleotides line up with TRBD2. The V and J ends lost 4 bases and 4 bases, in that order; junction bases with no gene match: 6. The CDR3 spans 15 residues. Germline V lookup: CDR1 SGHNT, CDR2 YYREEE (reference sequence). The CDR3 DNA sequence: TGTGCCAGCAGCCCGCCGGGACTAGCTTACAATGAGCAGTTCTTC. Translated: CASSPPGLAYNEQFF.

The V gene is TRBV6-5, the J gene TRBJ2-5; 10 bases align to TRBD1. The V and J ends lost 6 bases and 5 bases, in that order; junction bases with no gene match: 3. The CDR3 extends over 13 amino acids. CDR1 is MNHEY, CDR2 SVGAGI, per germline. CDR3 bases: TGTGCCAGCAGCGAGGGACAGGGGGAGACCCAGTACTTC. Its translation: CASSEGQGETQYF.

The CDR3 bases are TGTGCCAGCAGCTTAGCCCCTAGCGGGAGTTCCTACAATGAGCAGTTCTTC. Translating gives CASSLAPSGSSYNEQFF. This chain uses TRBV7-8 with TRBJ2-1; TRBD2 matches 10 bases. The germline V gene has CDR1 SGHVS and CDR2 FQNEAQ. The CDR3 consists of 17 residues. The ends lost 0 bases at V and 1 base at J; junction bases unmatched: 3.

The V gene is TRBV18, the J gene TRBJ1-2; no reliable D call. The CDR3 covers 13 residues. Germline assignment: CDR1 KGHSH and CDR2 LQKENI. Trimming shortened V by 3 bases and J by 7 bases, and 12 bases separated the two germline ends. The CDR3 DNA sequence: TGTGCCAGCTCACCGCGGGCAGACCCTGGCTACACCTTC. The encoded protein is CASSPRADPGYTF.

The chain employs TRBV11-2 and TRBJ2-6; a possible D gene is TRBD2 (5 bases). V lost 2 bases, J lost 6 bases, and 17 bases lay in between. Germline V gene lookup returns CDR1 SGHAT and CDR2 FQNNGV. CDR3 length: 17 amino acids. The CDR3 DNA sequence: TGTGCCAGCAGCTTACTACGAGCGGCCTGGGAGGCCAACGTCCTGACTTTC. It translates to CASSLLRAAWEANVLTF.

The V and J genes are TRBV28 and TRBJ2-7; D may be TRBD2 (6 bases). The CDR3 contains 13 residues. Per germline, CDR1 MDHEN and CDR2 SYDVKM. Trimming took 5 bases from V and 4 from J, leaving 12 bases between them. The CDR3 protein is CASSPGDLYEQYF. The CDR3 DNA is TGTGCCAGCAGTCCGGGAGACTTGTACGAGCAGTACTTC.